Here is one T cell receptor beta chain with its context. The antigen is unknown. Flow cytometry was used to check the purity of CD4+ and CD8+ cells, which had been isolated by positive magnetic bead selection. This entry is derived from a study of somatic mutations in cytotoxic T cells in rheumatoid arthritis. Turning to the study itself: Selected T-cell populations stained with V beta antibodies were isolated by flow sorting to nearly 100% purity; these included V beta1+ cells subjected to TCRB sequencing. Study observations and caveats: A significant difference in CD8+ T-cell clonality was not found between rheumatoid arthritis patients and age-matched healthy controls.

The table came from immunoSEQ multiplex PCR; TCRdb's copy has only in-frame clones and leaves some out. The sample has about 8,200 clones; about 74% are singletons. The receptor was derived from an adult with rheumatoid arthritis. Sample: CD8+ T cells sorted from blood.

CDR3 amino acids: CSVSLRDRGGYEQYF. CDR3 nucleotides: TGCAGCGTTTCGCTCCGGGACAGGGGAGGCTACGAGCAGTACTTC. V is TRBV29-1 and J is TRBJ2-7, with TRBD1 identical over 10 bases. CDR1 SQVTM and CDR2 ANQGSEA come from the germline V gene. The ends lost 5 bases at V and 3 bases at J; junction bases unmatched: 10. This CDR3 has 15 residues.